The 2 T cell receptor beta chains below all came from one sample that was sequenced in a study of shared clonotypes between healthy human individuals. The protocol was immunoSEQ multiplex PCR, while the TCRdb copy is restricted to in-frame clones and leaves out a portion. The sample has nearly 1,000,000 clones, 60% to 85% seen once. The sample taken for sequencing was memory CD4+ T cells sorted from blood. Described subset: CD45RA-negative fraction. These receptors originate from a man younger than 30 in good health.

The rearrangement uses TRBV4-3 and TRBJ2-3, with D unresolved. In germline, CDR1 is LGHNA, CDR2 YSLEER. The CDR3 has 15 amino acids. The germline V and J ends were trimmed by 4 bases and 2 bases, with 13 bases remaining between them. CDR3 in DNA: TGCGCCAGCAGCCCCAATGCGGCAGACACAGATACGCAGTATTTT. Protein product: CASSPNAADTDTQYF.

Turning to this clone: The sample contains more than one DNA sequence encoding this CDR3. The chain uses TRBV2 and TRBJ2-5; 8 bases line up with TRBD1. The CDR3 contains 12 residues. J was trimmed by 5 bases and V by 4 bases; bases with no gene match: 0. The germline gives CDR1 SNHLY, CDR2 FYNNEI. The CDR3 nucleotides read TGTGCCAGCAGTGGACAGGGGGAGACCCAGTACTTC. Protein sequence: CASSGQGETQYF.